This T cell receptor beta chain was retrieved from a study of blood T cell repertoires in COVID-19. Study-level information: Spain, Italy and the United States supplied samples that represented acute and convalescent COVID-19.

Cohort 3 recovery required two negative PCRs, clearance, or symptom resolution. This CDR3 is built from 15 residues. V was clipped by 6 bases and J by 1 base; unmatched bases: 8. Germline V gene lookup returns CDR1 MNHEY and CDR2 SVGAGI. Authors' data handling: Amplification of reference gene primers provided the estimated nucleated cell counts. The table came from immunoSEQ multiplex PCR; TCRdb's copy has only in-frame clones and leaves some out. V, J and clone size are taken as reported in that table, and D and trimming were inferred from the DNA itself. The table lists about 280,000 clones, approximately 81% of them singletons.

Material for sequencing was PBMCs or T cells enriched from blood (not recorded which). The V call is TRBV6-5, the J call TRBJ2-5, with 7 bases that match TRBD1. This receptor was taken from a woman between 50 and 59 years old who had recovered from COVID-19. CDR3 nucleotides: TGTGCCAGCAGCGTAACACAGGGGAGCCAAGAGACCCAGTACTTC. Protein product: CASSVTQGSQETQYF.